Shown below are 20 T cell receptor beta chains from a single sample sequenced in a study of T cells in women clearing cervical HPV infection. TCRdb's copy holds only in-frame clones and misses some; the assay was immunoSEQ multiplex PCR. This sample contains roughly 48,000 clones. Sequenced input: blood buffy coat. The receptor source for this set is a woman between 18 and 75 years old with a cervical HPV16 infection that either progressed to CIN3+ or cleared (not recorded which).

Note on this clone: Sequencing ends 3 residues short of the CDR3 end; the germline J gene provides the rest. This rearrangement joins TRBV13 to TRBJ2-2; 16 nucleotides agree with TRBD2. CDR3 size: 20 residues. V was clipped by 5 bases and J by 4 bases; unmatched bases: 13. Germline CDR1 and CDR2: PRHDT and FYEKMQ (reference sequence). The CDR3 protein is CASSLNPGTSGRESTGELFF. Incomplete CDR3 DNA: TGTGCCAGCAGCCTCAATCCCGGGACTAGCGGGAGGGAGAGCACCGGGGAG.

Notes on this clone: Sequencing ends 3 residues short of the CDR3 end; the germline J gene provides the rest. This sequence joins TRBV18 and TRBJ1-3; 8 bases line up with TRBD1. Germline CDR1 and CDR2: KGHSH and LQKENI. V lost 2 bases to trimming and J lost 4 bases; unmatched junction nucleotides: 7. This CDR3 has 16 amino acids. CDR3 DNA, as far as it was read: TGTGCCAGCTCACCAGAAGGGACAGGCTCCGGAAACACC. It codes for CASSPEGTGSGNT. The CDR3 reads in full as CASSPEGTGSGNTIYF. Variable domain in full (rest from reference TRBV18 and TRBJ1-3): NAGVMQNPRHLVRRRGQEARLRCSPMKGHSHVYWYRQLPEEGLKFMVYLQKENIIDESGMPKERFSAEFPKEGPSILRIQQVVRGDSAAYFCASSPEGTGSGNTIYFGEGSWLTVV.

A remark on this clone: The CDR3 extends 3 residues past the end of the read, so its final part is completed from the germline J gene. The gene calls are TRBV7-9 and TRBJ1-1; maybe TRBD1 (5 bases). V was trimmed by 1 base and J by 1 base, leaving 10 bases between them. The germline CDR1 and CDR2 sequences are SEHNR and FQNEAQ (reference sequence). CDR3 length equals 15 residues. CDR3 DNA, as far as it was read: TGTGCCAGCAGCTTAGGGGGGGAGAGGAACACTGAA. Residues: CASSLGGERNTE. The CDR3 in its entirety is CASSLGGERNTEAFF.

As to this clone: The read stops 3 residues short of the end of the CDR3; the missing end is completed from the germline J gene. This chain links TRBV7-2 with TRBJ2-7, with D possibly TRBD1 on 6 matching bases. Germline CDR1 SGHTA, CDR2 FQGNSA. V gave up 2 bases and J gave up 0 bases, with 8 bases separating them. The CDR3 has 14 residues. CDR3 DNA, as far as it was read: TGTGCCAGCAGCTTATCAGGGGCCTCCTACGAG. Amino acid sequence: CASSLSGASYE. From start to end, the CDR3 is CASSLSGASYEQYF.

As concerns this clone: With the read ending 3 residues before the CDR3 end, the germline J gene is used to fill in that end. The chain carries TRBV5-1 and TRBJ2-6; possibly TRBD1 for D (5 bases). The CDR3 covers 17 residues. Germline V gene lookup returns CDR1 SGHRS and CDR2 YFSETQ. The V end was cut by 0 bases, the J end by 2 bases, with 12 bases between. CDR3 protein: CASSLGGGAPGANVLTF. The CDR3 DNA, read in part, is TGCGCCAGCAGCTTGGGCGGTGGGGCCCCTGGGGCCAACGTC.

Of note for this clone: The CDR3 end is not reached by the read, which stops 3 residues before it; the germline J gene fills it in. J is TRBJ2-7 and V is TRBV2; 7 bases agree with TRBD1. Unmatched junction bases numbered 10, after V lost 5 bases and J lost 0 bases. CDR3 length: 16 residues. CDR1 SNHLY and CDR2 FYNNEI come from the germline V gene. The CDR3 DNA, read in part, is TGTGCCAGCAGTCCCCGACAGGGTTTAAGCTCCTACGAG. This encodes CASSPRQGLSSYE. In full, the CDR3 reads CASSPRQGLSSYEQYF. The whole variable domain, filled in from reference TRBV2 and TRBJ2-7, reads EPEVTQTPSHQVTQMGQEVILRCVPISNHLYFYWYRQILGQKVEFLVSFYNNEISEKSEIFDDQFSVERPDGSNFTLKIRSTKLEDSAMYFCASSPRQGLSSYEQYFGPGTRLTVT.

The CDR3 here is CSAPGLGGNIQYF. The covered CDR3 bases are TGCAGTGCTCCAGGGCTGGGAGGAAACATT. The V gene is TRBV20-1, the J gene TRBJ2-4; tentative D call: TRBD2 (6 bases). The read halts 3 residues ahead of the CDR3 end, with the missing end drawn from the germline J gene. Germline assignment: CDR1 DFQATT and CDR2 SNEGSKA (reference sequence). The CDR3 runs to 13 residues. Trimming pared 5 bases from V and 6 bases from J, leaving 14 bases between.

Details on this clone: The CDR3 is cut off 3 residues early in the read; its end comes from the germline J gene. The V gene is TRBV10-3, the J gene TRBJ1-5; 8 bases fit TRBD1. Germline V gene data show CDR1 as ENHRY and CDR2 as SYGVKD. Trimming cost V 11 bases and J 2 bases; bases outside gene matches: 5. This CDR3 is built from 13 residues. CDR3 DNA (partial): TGTGCCGCAGACAGGGGTGGCAATCAGCCC. This translates into CAADRGGNQP. Given in full, the CDR3 is CAADRGGNQPQHF.

For this clone: The read ends 3 residues early relative to the CDR3; the germline J gene fills the gap. The chain carries TRBV6-1 and TRBJ2-1; TRBD2 is a possible D gene (6 bases). V was cut by 4 bases and J by 0 bases, with 13 bases left in between. The CDR3 length is 16 residues. Germline V gene lookup returns CDR1 MNHNS and CDR2 SASEGT. The CDR3 loop reads CASSGRLGISYNEQFF. The DNA read from the CDR3 is TGTGCCAGCAGTGGGAGACTAGGGATCTCCTACAATGAG.

The CDR3 is CASSHMREASDTQYF. The CDR3 bases that were read are TGTGCCAGCAGCCATATGCGGGAGGCGTCGGATACG. The genes are TRBV14 and TRBJ2-3, with TRBD2 matching 8 bases. From the germline J gene comes the end of the CDR3, since the read stops 3 residues before it. The CDR3 sequence is 15 residues long. Per the germline V gene, CDR1 is SGHDN and CDR2 is FVKESK. J gave up 6 bases and V 3 bases, and 8 bases lay outside the gene matches.

As concerns this clone: Read coverage stops 3 residues before the CDR3 terminus; the germline J gene supplies the remainder. The J gene is TRBJ2-7, the V gene TRBV9; the D gene is possibly TRBD1 (6 bases). The CDR3 totals 15 residues. Germline lookup yields CDR1 SGDLS and CDR2 YYNGEE. The germline V and J ends were trimmed by 0 bases and 3 bases, with 13 bases remaining between them. CDR3 sequence reads: CASSVATGPNYEQYF. The sequenced part of the CDR3 DNA is TGTGCCAGCAGCGTAGCTACAGGGCCTAACTACGAG.

Details on this clone: From the germline J gene comes the end of the CDR3, since the read stops 3 residues before it. The rearrangement links TRBV25-1 to TRBJ2-1, with D perhaps TRBD2 (6 bases). The CDR3 totals 15 residues. V was trimmed by 3 bases and J by 6 bases, leaving 15 bases between them. Germline V gene data show CDR1 as MGHDK and CDR2 as SYGVNS. The sequenced CDR3 bases are TGTGCCAGCAGTGATCGGTTCGCCGGGGGCAATGAG. Residues: CASSDRFAGGNE. The whole CDR3 protein reads CASSDRFAGGNEQFF.

The CDR3 region is CSASHRDPYEQYF. CDR3 DNA (partial): TGCAGTGCTAGTCACAGGGATCCCTACGAG. The rearrangement uses TRBV20-1 and TRBJ2-7; D possibly corresponds to TRBD1 (6 bases). With the read ending 3 residues before the CDR3 end, the germline J gene is used to fill in that end. CDR3 length: 13 residues. Germline V gene sequence: CDR1 DFQATT, CDR2 SNEGSKA (reference sequence). The ends were cut back, 3 bases at V and 2 bases at J, with 11 bases in the middle.

Worth noting for this clone: The sequence runs out 3 residues before the end of the CDR3; the remainder is reconstructed from the germline J gene. The chain is built from TRBV5-4 and TRBJ2-7; TRBD1 aligns across 8 bases. The V and J ends lost 2 bases and 3 bases, in that order; junction bases with no gene match: 7. Germline V gene sequence: CDR1 SGHNT, CDR2 YYREEE (reference sequence). The CDR3 runs 15 residues. The sequenced part of the CDR3 DNA is TGTGCCAGCAGCTTCCCAGGACAGGGTGGCTACGAG. Protein product: CASSFPGQGGYE. From start to end, the CDR3 is CASSFPGQGGYEQYF.

A note on this clone: The missing CDR3 end, 3 residues past where the read stops, is filled in from the germline J gene. V usage is TRBV6-2 or TRBV6-3 and J usage is TRBJ2-6, with 9 bases that match TRBD1. Germline V CDR1 and CDR2: MNHEY, SVGEGT. V lost 5 bases and J lost 4; bases outside the gene matches: 6. This CDR3 region has 16 residues. Incomplete CDR3 DNA: TGTGCCAGCAGTCGGGACAGGGTGTCGGGGGCCAACGTC. Amino acids: CASSRDRVSGANV. The full CDR3 protein is CASSRDRVSGANVLTF.

In the case of this clone: The read finishes 3 residues shy of the CDR3 end, and the germline J gene is used to complete it. This chain uses TRBV12-3 or TRBV12-4 with TRBJ1-4, with D tentatively TRBD1 (6 bases). The length of the CDR3 is 13 residues. The CDR3 sequence is CASLGTSNRKLFF. CDR3 bases read: TGTGCCAGCCTGGGGACATCGAATCGGAAA.

In regard to this clone: The read terminates 3 residues before the CDR3 end, so the remaining end is supplied by the germline J gene. This rearrangement joins TRBV29-1 to TRBJ1-1; TRBD1 aligns across 9 bases. Germline CDR1 SQVTM, CDR2 ANQGSEA. Losses at the gene ends were 6 bases for V and 2 bases for J; bases not matched to a gene: 4. The CDR3 extends over 13 amino acids. CDR3 DNA, as far as it was read: TGCAGCGTCACAGGGGGCGGTAACACTGAA. Translating gives CSVTGGGNTE. The CDR3 in full is CSVTGGGNTEAFF.

Note on this clone: The observed sequence ends 3 residues before the CDR3 terminus, with the missing tail filled in from the germline J gene. The chain combines TRBV6-1 with TRBJ2-1; TRBD2 agrees at 12 bases. Germline V CDR1 and CDR2: MNHNS, SASEGT. This CDR3 has 16 residues. The V gene end was trimmed by 4 bases and the J gene end by 8 bases; junction bases not matched to a gene: 9. The CDR3 DNA, read in part, is TGTGCCAGCAGTGGACTAGCGGGAGTCCAGGGGGATGAG. Translating gives CASSGLAGVQGDE. The whole CDR3 protein is CASSGLAGVQGDEQFF.

About this clone: The read ends 3 residues early relative to the CDR3; the germline J gene fills the gap. V gene TRBV5-4 combines with J gene TRBJ2-7; no clear D. The V gene lost 0 bases and the J gene lost 5 bases, with 9 bases spanning the gap. This CDR3 spans 13 amino acids. Germline CDR1 and CDR2: SGHNT and YYREEE (reference sequence). Incomplete CDR3 DNA: TGTGCCAGCAGCTTGGTCCCGGTAGACGAG. It is translated as CASSLVPVDE. The complete CDR3 sequence is CASSLVPVDEQYF.

Notes on this clone: The CDR3 goes on 3 residues after the read ends, and that part is filled in from the germline J gene. V is TRBV20-1 and J is TRBJ1-2; 10 nucleotides match TRBD1. Looked up from germline, CDR1 is DFQATT and CDR2 is SNEGSKA (reference sequence). This CDR3 is built from 14 residues. The ends lost 1 base at V and 7 bases at J; junction bases unmatched: 6. Here the CDR3 reads CSARVLTGGSGYTF. The DNA read from the CDR3 is TGCAGTGCTAGAGTCCTGACAGGGGGCTCTGGC.